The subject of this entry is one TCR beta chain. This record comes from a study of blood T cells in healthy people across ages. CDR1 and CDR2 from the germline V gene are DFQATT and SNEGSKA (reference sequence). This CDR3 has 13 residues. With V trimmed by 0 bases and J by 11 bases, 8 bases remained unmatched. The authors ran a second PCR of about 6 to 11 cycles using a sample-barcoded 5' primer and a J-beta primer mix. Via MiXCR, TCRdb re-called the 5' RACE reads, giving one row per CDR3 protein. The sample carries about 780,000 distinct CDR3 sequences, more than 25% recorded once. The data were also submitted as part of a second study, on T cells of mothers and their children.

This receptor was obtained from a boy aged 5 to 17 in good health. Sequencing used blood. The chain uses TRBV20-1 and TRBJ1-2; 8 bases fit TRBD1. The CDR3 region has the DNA TGCAGTGCTAGAGATACAGGGGGGTACGGTTACACCTTC. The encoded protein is CSARDTGGYGYTF.